The next 9 T cell receptor beta chains were all read from a single sample in a study of cytomegalovirus exposure and HLA in healthy donors (dated by TCRdb to about 2017). Library preparation employed the immunoSEQ multiplex PCR assay. What TCRdb holds here is the immuneACCESS table cut down to in-frame rearrangements. Part of the clones is not present; checked against another copy, under half of the missing clones reflect an unresolved V gene, and the others are unexplained. The sample table contains 90,000 to 120,000 clones; only one count was recorded for 90% to 97% of them. The top ten clonotypes cover around 0.65% of the sample. Material: PBMCs. The receptors stem from a woman in her late teens or twenties in good health and CMV-seronegative.

V and J are TRBV4-2 and TRBJ2-1, with D perhaps matching TRBD2 (5 bases). V lost 0 bases and J 5 bases, leaving 11 bases between the germline ends. Germline-derived CDR1 and CDR2 are LGHNA and YNFKEQ. The CDR3 is 15 residues long. The CDR3 here is CASSQDEGGNNEQFF. As DNA, the CDR3 is TGTGCCAGCAGCCAAGATGAGGGCGGAAACAATGAGCAGTTCTTC.

This clone was seen just once. The chain uses TRBV15 and TRBJ2-3; D is uncertain. The CDR3 contains 15 residues. Per the germline V gene, CDR1 is LNHNV and CDR2 is YYDKDF (reference sequence). Trimming removed 4 bases from V and 0 bases from J, with 11 bases in between. In DNA, the CDR3 is TGTGCCACCAGCATCCAACAATCTAGCACAGATACGCAGTATTTT. It translates to CATSIQQSSTDTQYF.

The chain couples TRBV30 to TRBJ2-3; 8 bases align to TRBD1. The V and J ends lost 3 bases and 2 bases, in that order; junction bases with no gene match: 7. The germline V gene encodes CDR1 GTSNPN and CDR2 SVGIG (reference sequence). The CDR3 is 15 amino acids. The CDR3 bases are TGTGCCTGGAGCCGAGACAGGGGATTCACAGATACGCAGTATTTT. Amino acids: CAWSRDRGFTDTQYF.

The chain is built from TRBV30 and TRBJ1-4, with D uncertain. Germline V CDR1 and CDR2: GTSNPN, SVGIG (reference sequence). V was pared by 0 bases and J by 0 bases, with 20 bases between. This CDR3 has 19 amino acids. The CDR3 spells CAWSVLDSGPDPTNEKLFF. The CDR3 DNA reads as TGTGCCTGGAGTGTGTTGGACTCGGGTCCCGATCCAACTAATGAAAAACTGTTTTTT.

The chain has TRBV28 and TRBJ1-2; TRBD1 agrees at 11 bases. Germline V gene lookup returns CDR1 MDHEN and CDR2 SYDVKM. The CDR3 covers 16 residues. J lost 5 bases, V lost 6 bases, and 11 bases had no gene match. CDR3 nucleotides: TGTGCCAGCAGCCTGACTTTGGGGACAGGGGGATATGGCTACACCTTC. Its protein product is CASSLTLGTGGYGYTF.

This clone has a handful of counts. The chain recombines TRBV4-3 with TRBJ2-5, with TRBD1 matching 8 bases. The CDR3 covers 16 residues. Germline lookup yields CDR1 LGHNA and CDR2 YSLEER. The V and J ends lost 0 bases and 0 bases, in that order; junction bases with no gene match: 3. The CDR3 is CASSQDTGQDQETQYF. The CDR3 coding sequence is TGCGCCAGCAGCCAAGATACGGGACAGGACCAAGAGACCCAGTACTTC.

This chain connects TRBV19 to TRBJ2-4, with D possibly TRBD2 on 5 matching bases. CDR1 LNHDA and CDR2 SQIVND come from the germline V gene (reference sequence). The CDR3 spans 14 residues. Trimming stripped 5 bases from V and 7 bases from J, with 15 bases between. The CDR3 nucleotides read TGTGCCAGTAGTGCTTCTCGGGGAACGAACATTCAGTACTTC. Amino acids: CASSASRGTNIQYF. Full variable domain (missing parts from reference TRBV19 and TRBJ2-4): DGGITQSPKYLFRKEGQNVTLSCEQNLNHDAMYWYRQDPGQGLRLIYYSQIVNDFQKGDIAEGYSVSREKKESFPLTVTSAQKNPTAFYLCASSASRGTNIQYFGAGTRLSVL.

The chain employs TRBV19 and TRBJ2-7; 10 nucleotides line up with TRBD2. Germline CDR1 is LNHDA and CDR2 is SQIVND (reference sequence). This CDR3 region has 14 residues. Trimming removed 4 bases from V and 7 bases from J; junction bases left unmatched: 7. CDR3 DNA sequence: TGTGCCAGTAGTACTCCGGGACTAGCGAAGGAGCAGTACTTC. Residues: CASSTPGLAKEQYF.

Note on this clone: This sample includes further DNA sequences coding for the same CDR3. The V gene is TRBV11-2, the J gene TRBJ1-1; D is unclear. Per the germline V gene, CDR1 is SGHAT and CDR2 is FQNNGV. Trimming left V 3 bases short and J 0 bases short, with 5 bases between. The CDR3 contains 13 residues. CDR3 loop: CASSFRMNTEAFF. DNA for the CDR3: TGTGCCAGCAGCTTTAGAATGAACACTGAAGCTTTCTTT.